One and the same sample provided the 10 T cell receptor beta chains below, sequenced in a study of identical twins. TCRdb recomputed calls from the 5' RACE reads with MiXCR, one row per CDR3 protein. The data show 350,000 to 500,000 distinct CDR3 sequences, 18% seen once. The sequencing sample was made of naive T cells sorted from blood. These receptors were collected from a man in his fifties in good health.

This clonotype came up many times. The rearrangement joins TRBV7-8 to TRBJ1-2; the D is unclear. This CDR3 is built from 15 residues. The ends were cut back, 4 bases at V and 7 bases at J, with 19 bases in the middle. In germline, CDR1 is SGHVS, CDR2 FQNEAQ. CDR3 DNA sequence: TGTGCCAGCAGCTCCCCCCTGAGGGCAGATATTGGCTACACCTTC. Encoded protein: CASSSPLRADIGYTF.

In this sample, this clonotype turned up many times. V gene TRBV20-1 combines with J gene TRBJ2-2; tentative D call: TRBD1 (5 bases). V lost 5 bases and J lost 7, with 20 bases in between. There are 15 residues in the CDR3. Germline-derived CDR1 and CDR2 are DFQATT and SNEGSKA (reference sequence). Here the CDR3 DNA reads TGCAGTGCTGGGATCCCGGCCAGGGCTCGCGGGGAGCTGTTTTTT. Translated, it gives CSAGIPARARGELFF.

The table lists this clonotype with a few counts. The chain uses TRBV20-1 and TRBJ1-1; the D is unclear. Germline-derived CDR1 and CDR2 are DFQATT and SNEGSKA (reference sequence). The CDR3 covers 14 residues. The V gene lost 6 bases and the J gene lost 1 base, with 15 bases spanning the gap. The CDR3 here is CSAPPFRTNTEAFF. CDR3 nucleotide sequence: TGCAGTGCCCCACCGTTCAGGACGAACACTGAAGCTTTCTTT.

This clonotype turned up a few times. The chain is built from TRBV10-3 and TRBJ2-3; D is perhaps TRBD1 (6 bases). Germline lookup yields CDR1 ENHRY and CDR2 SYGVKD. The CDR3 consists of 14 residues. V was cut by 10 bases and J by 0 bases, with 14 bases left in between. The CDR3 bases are TGTGCCACCAGGGGCATTACTAGCACAGATACGCAGTATTTT. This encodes CATRGITSTDTQYF.

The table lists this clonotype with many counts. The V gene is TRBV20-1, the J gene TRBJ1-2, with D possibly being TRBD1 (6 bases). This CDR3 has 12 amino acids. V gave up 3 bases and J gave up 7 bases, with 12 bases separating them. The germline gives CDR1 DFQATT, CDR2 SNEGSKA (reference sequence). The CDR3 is CSARTGGSGYTF. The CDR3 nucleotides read TGCAGTGCTAGGACAGGCGGGTCTGGCTACACCTTC.

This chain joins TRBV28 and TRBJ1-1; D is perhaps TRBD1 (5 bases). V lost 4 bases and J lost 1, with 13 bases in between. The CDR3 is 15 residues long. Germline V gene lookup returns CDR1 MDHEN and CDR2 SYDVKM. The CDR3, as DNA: TGTGCCAGCAGTTCCCCGGCAGGGCAGAACACTGAAGCTTTCTTT. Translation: CASSSPAGQNTEAFF.

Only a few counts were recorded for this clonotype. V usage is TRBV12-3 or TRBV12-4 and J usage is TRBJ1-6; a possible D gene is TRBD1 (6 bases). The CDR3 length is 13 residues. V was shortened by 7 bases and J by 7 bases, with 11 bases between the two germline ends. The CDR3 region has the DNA TGTGCCAGCAAGAGAGACAGGAATTCACCCCTCCACTTT. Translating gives CASKRDRNSPLHF.

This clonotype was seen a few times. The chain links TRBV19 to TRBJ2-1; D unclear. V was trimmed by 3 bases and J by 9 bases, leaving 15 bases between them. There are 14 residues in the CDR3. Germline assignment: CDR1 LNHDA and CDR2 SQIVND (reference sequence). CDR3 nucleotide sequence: TGTGCCAGTAGTATGGTTTCTCACTCGGGTGAGCAGTTCTTC. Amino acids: CASSMVSHSGEQFF. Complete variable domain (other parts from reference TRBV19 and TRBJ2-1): DGGITQSPKYLFRKEGQNVTLSCEQNLNHDAMYWYRQDPGQGLRLIYYSQIVNDFQKGDIAEGYSVSREKKESFPLTVTSAQKNPTAFYLCASSMVSHSGEQFFGPGTRLTVL.

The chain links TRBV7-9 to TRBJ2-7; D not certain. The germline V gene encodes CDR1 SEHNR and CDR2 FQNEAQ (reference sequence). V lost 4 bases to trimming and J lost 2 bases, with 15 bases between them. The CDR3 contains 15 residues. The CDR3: CASSSGRTRPYEQYF. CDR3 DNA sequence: TGTGCCAGCAGCTCAGGACGGACCCGGCCCTACGAGCAGTACTTC.

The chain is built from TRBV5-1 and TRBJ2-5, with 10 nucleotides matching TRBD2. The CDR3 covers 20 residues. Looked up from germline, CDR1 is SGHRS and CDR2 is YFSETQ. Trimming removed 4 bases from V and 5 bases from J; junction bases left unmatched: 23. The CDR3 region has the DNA TGCGCCAGCAGCGAAACTAACGCTGAGCGGGGGGGCCTAAGCTCTGAGACCCAGTACTTC. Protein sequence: CASSETNAERGGLSSETQYF.